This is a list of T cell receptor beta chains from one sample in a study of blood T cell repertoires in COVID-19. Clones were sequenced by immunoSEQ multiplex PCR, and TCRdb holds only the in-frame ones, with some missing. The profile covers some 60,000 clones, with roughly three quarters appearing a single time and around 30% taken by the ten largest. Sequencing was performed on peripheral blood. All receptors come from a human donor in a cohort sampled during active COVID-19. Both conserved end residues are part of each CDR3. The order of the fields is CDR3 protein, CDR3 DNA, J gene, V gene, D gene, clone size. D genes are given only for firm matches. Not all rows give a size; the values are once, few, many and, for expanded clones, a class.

cdr3_aa: CASSPPIETHEAFF
cdr3_nt: TGTGCCAGCTCACCACCGATTGAGACACATGAAGCTTTCTTT
j_call: TRBJ1-1
v_call: TRBV18
d_call: -
clone_size: -

cdr3_aa: CASSQGVSGNQPQHF
cdr3_nt: TGTGCCAGCAGCCAGGGGGTTAGTGGCAATCAGCCCCAGCATTTT
j_call: TRBJ1-5
v_call: TRBV11-2
d_call: TRBD1
clone_size: -

cdr3_aa: CASSRSGQDTQYF
cdr3_nt: TGTGCCAGCAGCCGATCTGGACAGGATACGCAGTATTTT
j_call: TRBJ2-3
v_call: TRBV11-3
d_call: -
clone_size: -

cdr3_aa: CASSIGGGTTEAFF
cdr3_nt: TGTGCCAGTAGTATCGGCGGGGGCACAACTGAAGCTTTCTTT
j_call: TRBJ1-1
v_call: TRBV19
d_call: -
clone_size: -

cdr3_aa: CSADGVRGSSDYNEQFF
cdr3_nt: TGCAGCGCTGATGGCGTACGGGGGTCCTCGGACTACAATGAGCAGTTCTTC
j_call: TRBJ2-1
v_call: TRBV29-1
d_call: -
clone_size: -

cdr3_aa: CASSYDRQSSSPLHF
cdr3_nt: TGTGCCAGCAGTTACGACCGACAGTCTAGTTCACCCCTCCACTTT
j_call: TRBJ1-6
v_call: TRBV6-5
d_call: -
clone_size: -

cdr3_aa: CASRNQGYEQYF
cdr3_nt: TGTGCCAGCAGGAACCAGGGATACGAGCAGTACTTC
j_call: TRBJ2-7
v_call: TRBV12-3/TRBV12-4
d_call: -
clone_size: -

cdr3_aa: CASSETREQYF
cdr3_nt: TGTGCCAGCAGTGAAACTCGGGAGCAGTACTTC
j_call: TRBJ2-7
v_call: TRBV2
d_call: -
clone_size: once

cdr3_aa: CASSLNTIRGETQYF
cdr3_nt: TGTGCCAGCAGCTTAAATACGATTAGGGGGGAGACCCAGTACTTC
j_call: TRBJ2-5
v_call: TRBV7-8
d_call: -
clone_size: -

cdr3_aa: CASSIPGVHEQYF
cdr3_nt: TGTGCCAGCAGCATTCCAGGGGTCCACGAGCAGTACTTC
j_call: TRBJ2-7
v_call: TRBV7-2
d_call: -
clone_size: -

cdr3_aa: CASSPGRETQYF
cdr3_nt: TGTGCCAGCTCACCAGGGCGAGAGACCCAGTACTTC
j_call: TRBJ2-5
v_call: TRBV18
d_call: -
clone_size: -

cdr3_aa: CASPSCGVHYEQYF
cdr3_nt: TGTGCCAGCCCCTCATGCGGGGTACACTACGAGCAGTACTTC
j_call: TRBJ2-7
v_call: TRBV28
d_call: -
clone_size: -

cdr3_aa: CASTQGLGRGYEQYF
cdr3_nt: TGTGCCAGTACCCAGGGGTTGGGCAGAGGCTACGAGCAGTACTTC
j_call: TRBJ2-7
v_call: TRBV19
d_call: -
clone_size: once

cdr3_aa: CATSDQAAGPEGKLFF
cdr3_nt: TGTGCCACCAGTGATCAGGCAGCAGGCCCGGAGGGAAAACTGTTTTTT
j_call: TRBJ1-4
v_call: TRBV24-1
d_call: -
clone_size: -

cdr3_aa: CASSPDRSNQPQHF
cdr3_nt: TGTGCCAGCAGCCCGGACAGAAGCAATCAGCCCCAGCATTTT
j_call: TRBJ1-5
v_call: TRBV3-1/TRBV3-2
d_call: -
clone_size: -

cdr3_aa: CAWSRDRPRGYTF
cdr3_nt: TGTGCCTGGTCCCGGGACAGGCCTCGAGGCTACACCTTC
j_call: TRBJ1-2
v_call: TRBV30
d_call: TRBD1
clone_size: few

cdr3_aa: CASSIGRYNEQFF
cdr3_nt: TGTGCCAGTAGTATAGGGAGATACAATGAGCAGTTCTTC
j_call: TRBJ2-1
v_call: TRBV19
d_call: -
clone_size: few

cdr3_aa: CASSLAGLADQPQHF
cdr3_nt: TGTGCCAGCAGCTTAGCCGGGTTAGCAGATCAGCCCCAGCATTTT
j_call: TRBJ1-5
v_call: TRBV7-8
d_call: -
clone_size: -

cdr3_aa: CASGSKRGEQFF
cdr3_nt: TGTGCCAGCGGCAGTAAAAGGGGTGAGCAGTTCTTC
j_call: TRBJ2-1
v_call: TRBV12-3/TRBV12-4
d_call: -
clone_size: -

cdr3_aa: CASSRSAGAGETQYF
cdr3_nt: TGTGCCAGCAGCCGCAGTGCGGGGGCCGGTGAGACCCAGTACTTC
j_call: TRBJ2-5
v_call: TRBV6-5
d_call: -
clone_size: many

cdr3_aa: CASSASREGNEQFF
cdr3_nt: TGTGCCAGCTCAGCCTCGCGGGAGGGCAATGAGCAGTTCTTC
j_call: TRBJ2-1
v_call: TRBV18
d_call: TRBD2
clone_size: once

cdr3_aa: CASSVAPTVHNSPLHF
cdr3_nt: TGTGCCAGCAGCGTAGCTCCGACAGTCCATAATTCACCCCTCCACTTT
j_call: TRBJ1-6
v_call: TRBV9
d_call: -
clone_size: -

cdr3_aa: CASSLGGLAGGETQYF
cdr3_nt: TGTGCCAGCAGCTTAGGTGGACTAGCGGGAGGAGAGACCCAGTACTTC
j_call: TRBJ2-5
v_call: TRBV7-9
d_call: TRBD2
clone_size: -

cdr3_aa: CASMKTTYEQYF
cdr3_nt: TGTGCCAGCATGAAAACAACCTACGAGCAGTACTTC
j_call: TRBJ2-7
v_call: TRBV28
d_call: -
clone_size: -

cdr3_aa: CATSVSRTGDTGELFF
cdr3_nt: TGTGCCACCAGTGTCTCCCGGACAGGTGACACCGGGGAGCTGTTTTTT
j_call: TRBJ2-2
v_call: TRBV24-1
d_call: TRBD1
clone_size: -

cdr3_aa: CASTTGNYGYTF
cdr3_nt: TGTGCCAGCACTACAGGGAACTATGGCTACACCTTC
j_call: TRBJ1-2
v_call: TRBV9
d_call: -
clone_size: -

cdr3_aa: CASSPFQGAAAGANVLTF
cdr3_nt: TGTGCCAGCTCTCCATTTCAGGGGGCAGCGGCCGGGGCCAACGTCCTGACTTTC
j_call: TRBJ2-6
v_call: TRBV18
d_call: TRBD1
clone_size: once

cdr3_aa: CASSSQGGQPQHF
cdr3_nt: TGTGCCAGCAGCTCCCAGGGAGGGCAGCCCCAGCATTTT
j_call: TRBJ1-5
v_call: TRBV7-9
d_call: -
clone_size: few

cdr3_aa: CASRRTTEDSGANVLTF
cdr3_nt: TGTGCCAGCAGACGCACGACCGAGGACTCTGGGGCCAACGTCCTGACTTTC
j_call: TRBJ2-6
v_call: TRBV5-6
d_call: -
clone_size: -

cdr3_aa: CASNIGTNYGYTF
cdr3_nt: TGTGCCAGTAATATAGGTACTAACTATGGCTACACCTTC
j_call: TRBJ1-2
v_call: TRBV19
d_call: -
clone_size: -

cdr3_aa: CASSPGTGRIYEQYF
cdr3_nt: TGTGCCAGCAGTCCCGGGACAGGGAGGATCTACGAGCAGTACTTC
j_call: TRBJ2-7
v_call: TRBV11-2
d_call: TRBD1
clone_size: -

cdr3_aa: CASSVGGGANTEAFF
cdr3_nt: TGTGCCAGCAGCGTAGGCGGGGGAGCGAACACTGAAGCTTTCTTT
j_call: TRBJ1-1
v_call: TRBV9
d_call: -
clone_size: few

cdr3_aa: CAISDPTATSGSYEQYF
cdr3_nt: TGTGCCATCAGTGACCCAACCGCGACTAGCGGGAGTTACGAGCAGTACTTC
j_call: TRBJ2-7
v_call: TRBV10-3
d_call: TRBD2
clone_size: -

cdr3_aa: CASSPRGGRDEQYF
cdr3_nt: TGTGCCAGCAGCCCTAGGGGAGGGCGGGACGAGCAGTACTTC
j_call: TRBJ2-7
v_call: TRBV21-1
d_call: -
clone_size: -

cdr3_aa: CASSLYGANYGYTF
cdr3_nt: TGTGCCAGCAGTTTATATGGAGCTAACTATGGCTACACCTTC
j_call: TRBJ1-2
v_call: TRBV28
d_call: -
clone_size: -

cdr3_aa: CASREGNQPQHF
cdr3_nt: TGTGCCAGCAGGGAGGGGAATCAGCCCCAGCATTTT
j_call: TRBJ1-5
v_call: TRBV2
d_call: -
clone_size: -

cdr3_aa: CASSLGAGGHTGELFF
cdr3_nt: TGTGCCAGCAGCTTAGGAGCGGGGGGGCATACCGGGGAGCTGTTTTTT
j_call: TRBJ2-2
v_call: TRBV7-6
d_call: TRBD2
clone_size: -

cdr3_aa: CASSFRLAGAANYGYTF
cdr3_nt: TGTGCCAGCAGTTTTCGCCTGGCCGGAGCGGCCAACTATGGCTACACCTTC
j_call: TRBJ1-2
v_call: TRBV6-2/TRBV6-3
d_call: -
clone_size: -

cdr3_aa: CSARQGWNTGELFF
cdr3_nt: TGCAGCGCCCGACAGGGTTGGAACACCGGGGAGCTGTTTTTT
j_call: TRBJ2-2
v_call: TRBV29-1
d_call: TRBD1
clone_size: once

cdr3_aa: CASSESMWGGTEAFF
cdr3_nt: TGCGCCAGCAGTGAGTCGATGTGGGGCGGCACTGAAGCTTTCTTT
j_call: TRBJ1-1
v_call: TRBV10-2
d_call: -
clone_size: -

cdr3_aa: CASSGLDEQYF
cdr3_nt: TGTGCCAGCAGCGGTCTCGACGAGCAGTACTTC
j_call: TRBJ2-7
v_call: TRBV28
d_call: -
clone_size: -

cdr3_aa: CASSLGGQGGYGYTF
cdr3_nt: TGTGCCAGCAGCTTGGGGGGACAGGGAGGCTATGGCTACACCTTC
j_call: TRBJ1-2
v_call: TRBV5-6
d_call: TRBD1
clone_size: once

cdr3_aa: CASSPRASRNQPQHF
cdr3_nt: TGCGCCAGCAGCCCGAGGGCGTCTCGCAATCAGCCCCAGCATTTT
j_call: TRBJ1-5
v_call: TRBV4-1
d_call: -
clone_size: -